The following is a T cell receptor (beta chain) sequence with its context. This sample is part of a study of cytomegalovirus exposure and HLA in healthy donors. Profiling relied on immunoSEQ multiplex PCR, and the TCRdb table lists in-frame clones only, not all of them. The table shows fewer than 75,000 clones, with 85% to 95% occurring only once. Germline V CDR1 and CDR2: SGHTS, YDEGEE. V lost 1 base, J lost 7 bases, and 14 bases lay in between. The length of the CDR3 is 15 residues. Material: PBMCs. The chain carries TRBV5-8 and TRBJ2-2; D call uncertain. This TCR derives from a man aged 18 to 35 in good health and CMV-seronegative. CDR3 sequence (DNA): TGTGCCAGCAGCTTGATAAATTCAATGAGCGGGGAGCTGTTTTTT. This translates into CASSLINSMSGELFF.